This is a list of T cell receptor beta chains from one sample in a study of shared clonotypes between healthy human individuals. TCRdb keeps only in-frame clones here, not all; method: immunoSEQ multiplex PCR. This sample has about 2.1 million clones, with more than 85% found just once. The sample taken for sequencing was naive CD8+ T cells from PBMCs. The receptors originated from a man aged 18 to 29 in good health. Some clones in this sample may be carry-over from other donors' samples. CDR3s include the opening cysteine and the closing phenylalanine or tryptophan. The D gene is left open where the match is weak. Size is omitted from some rows. Given values are once, few, many or a class for expanded clones.

D,V,J,size,CDR3,DNA
TRBD1,TRBV10-2,TRBJ2-7,once,CASSGTGKGEQYF,TGCGCCAGCAGTGGGACAGGCAAGGGCGAGCAGTACTTC
.,TRBV6-5,TRBJ1-2,.,CASSWKSSEGYTF,TGTGCCAGCAGTTGGAAGTCGAGCGAGGGCTACACCTTC
TRBD1,TRBV10-1,TRBJ2-7,.,CASSDSGTGEGNEQYF,TGCGCCAGCAGTGACTCCGGGACAGGGGAAGGAAACGAGCAGTACTTC
TRBD1,TRBV2,TRBJ2-7,.,CASWAARDRSQEQYF,TGTGCCAGCTGGGCGGCCCGGGACAGAAGTCAAGAGCAGTACTTC
.,TRBV7-9,TRBJ2-7,once,CASSSRDSPGGEQYF,TGTGCCAGCAGCTCGAGGGACTCCCCGGGTGGGGAGCAGTACTTC
TRBD1,TRBV28,TRBJ2-7,.,CASSKDRTLSYEQYF,TGTGCCAGCAGTAAGGACAGGACCCTATCCTACGAGCAGTACTTC
.,TRBV30,TRBJ2-7,.,CAWSVVYDYEQYF,TGTGCCTGGAGTGTAGTCTACGATTACGAGCAGTACTTC
.,TRBV14,TRBJ1-2,.,CASSQDSRRAANYGYTF,TGTGCCAGCAGCCAAGATTCACGGAGGGCAGCTAACTATGGCTACACCTTC
.,TRBV7-8,TRBJ2-7,.,CASSLDRTYEQYF,TGTGCCAGCAGCTTAGACAGAACCTACGAGCAGTACTTC
.,TRBV27,TRBJ1-1,once,CASGALSVTEAFF,TGTGCCAGCGGGGCTTTAAGTGTCACTGAAGCTTTCTTT
TRBD1,TRBV9,TRBJ2-5,.,CASSVDGPGTEQETQYF,TGTGCCAGCAGCGTAGACGGACCCGGGACAGAACAAGAGACCCAGTACTTC
.,TRBV6-1,TRBJ1-5,.,CASSDGGASNQPQHF,TGTGCCAGCAGTGACGGGGGGGCAAGCAATCAGCCCCAGCATTTT
.,TRBV4-2,TRBJ2-1,.,CASSQERGSWVGEQFF,TGTGCCAGCAGCCAAGAAAGGGGGAGCTGGGTCGGCGAGCAGTTCTTC
.,TRBV4-1,TRBJ2-3,once,CASSQDALTVTDTQYF,TGCGCCAGCAGCCAAGATGCCCTAACCGTCACAGATACGCAGTATTTT
TRBD1,TRBV28,TRBJ2-7,.,CASRGTGKYEQYF,TGTGCCAGCAGGGGGACAGGGAAGTACGAGCAGTACTTC
TRBD2,TRBV27,TRBJ2-5,.,CASSLIYGRARETQYF,TGTGCCAGCAGTTTAATTTACGGGAGGGCCCGGGAGACCCAGTACTTC
TRBD1,TRBV28,TRBJ1-5,once,CASTLLIGTASNQPQHF,TGTGCCAGCACCCTACTCATAGGGACAGCGAGCAATCAGCCCCAGCATTTT
.,TRBV29-1,TRBJ2-3,.,CSVEDQRILADTQYF,TGCAGCGTTGAAGATCAGAGGATCCTCGCAGATACGCAGTATTTT
TRBD2,TRBV19,TRBJ2-1,.,CASSLAGGSNEQFF,TGTGCCAGTTCACTAGCGGGAGGGTCTAATGAGCAGTTCTTC
.,TRBV27,TRBJ1-2,.,CASKTGGTYGYTF,TGTGCCAGCAAAACCGGGGGGACCTATGGCTACACCTTC
.,TRBV28,TRBJ2-3,.,CASNPGLLRDTQYF,TGTGCCAGCAACCCGGGACTCCTCAGAGATACGCAGTATTTT
.,TRBV19,TRBJ1-1,few,CASMRAASNTEAFF,TGTGCCAGTATGAGGGCGGCTTCGAACACTGAAGCTTTCTTT
TRBD1,TRBV5-1,TRBJ2-7,.,CASAGGSYEQYF,TGCGCCAGTGCAGGGGGATCCTACGAGCAGTACTTC
TRBD2,TRBV7-8,TRBJ2-7,.,CASSSRDYPYEQYF,TGTGCCAGCAGCTCACGGGACTACCCCTACGAGCAGTACTTC
.,TRBV15,TRBJ1-1,.,CATSRDGGNTEAFF,TGTGCCACCAGCAGAGATGGAGGGAACACTGAAGCTTTCTTT
.,TRBV28,TRBJ2-5,once,CASRSNTRSQETQYF,TGTGCCAGCAGGTCAAACACCCGCTCCCAAGAGACCCAGTACTTC
TRBD1,TRBV6-5,TRBJ2-1,.,CASSMGQGIRQFF,TGTGCCAGCAGTATGGGACAGGGTATTCGGCAGTTCTTC
TRBD1,TRBV28,TRBJ1-2,.,CASSRTGGPGYTF,TGTGCCAGCAGCCGAACAGGGGGCCCTGGCTACACCTTC
.,TRBV30,TRBJ1-6,.,CAWSVLLPVDLYNSPLHF,TGTGCCTGGAGTGTACTATTGCCGGTGGACCTCTATAATTCACCCCTCCACTTT
TRBD2,TRBV9,TRBJ2-7,.,CASSGRDYPYEQYF,TGTGCCAGCAGCGGGCGGGACTATCCCTACGAGCAGTACTTC
.,TRBV27,TRBJ1-5,.,CASSWANQPQHF,TGTGCCAGCAGTTGGGCCAATCAGCCCCAGCATTTT
TRBD1,TRBV6-5,TRBJ2-7,.,CASSNRDRSYEQYF,TGTGCCAGCAGTAACCGGGACAGGTCCTACGAGCAGTACTTC
TRBD2,TRBV13,TRBJ2-5,.,CAGLGRGKETQYF,TGTGCCGGCCTCGGGAGGGGCAAAGAGACCCAGTACTTC
.,TRBV27,TRBJ1-1,.,CASSLYGGLWTEAFF,TGTGCCAGCAGTTTATATGGGGGGCTGTGGACTGAAGCTTTCTTT
TRBD1,TRBV9,TRBJ2-1,once,CASSTPRTGLNQGEQFF,TGTGCCAGCAGCACACCTCGGACAGGGCTCAACCAGGGTGAGCAGTTCTTC
.,TRBV27,TRBJ2-1,.,CASSFEVPYNEQFF,TGTGCCAGCAGTTTCGAGGTCCCCTACAATGAGCAGTTCTTC
.,TRBV7-2,TRBJ2-7,.,CASSPHRVVYEQYF,TGTGCCAGCAGCCCTCACAGGGTAGTCTACGAGCAGTACTTC
.,TRBV10-1,TRBJ2-7,.,CASSDGGGSYEQYF,TGCGCCAGCAGCGACGGTGGGGGCTCCTACGAGCAGTACTTC
.,TRBV5-4,TRBJ2-1,.,CASSLNNEQFF,TGTGCCAGCAGCCTGAATAATGAGCAGTTCTTC
TRBD1,TRBV7-6,TRBJ1-1,.,CASRDPTGGGTEAFF,TGTGCCAGCAGGGATCCAACAGGGGGCGGAACTGAAGCTTTCTTT
TRBD2,TRBV28,TRBJ2-2,.,CASSSGTGVGLAGEDTGELFF,TGTGCCAGCAGTTCCGGGACAGGCGTCGGACTAGCGGGAGAGGATACCGGGGAGCTGTTTTTT